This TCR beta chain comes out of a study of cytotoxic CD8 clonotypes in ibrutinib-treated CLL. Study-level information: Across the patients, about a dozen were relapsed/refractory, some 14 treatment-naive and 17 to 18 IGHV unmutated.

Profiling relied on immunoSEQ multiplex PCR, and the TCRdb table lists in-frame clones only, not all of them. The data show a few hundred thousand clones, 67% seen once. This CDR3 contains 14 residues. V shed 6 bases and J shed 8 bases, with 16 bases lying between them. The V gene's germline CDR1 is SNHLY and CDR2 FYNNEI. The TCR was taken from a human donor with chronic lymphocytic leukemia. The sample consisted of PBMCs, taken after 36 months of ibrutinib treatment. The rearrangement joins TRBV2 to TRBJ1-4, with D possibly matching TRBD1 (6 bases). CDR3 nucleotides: TGTGCCAGCAGCGGAGGGGGGTCGGGCGAAAAACTGTTTTTT. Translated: CASSGGGSGEKLFF.